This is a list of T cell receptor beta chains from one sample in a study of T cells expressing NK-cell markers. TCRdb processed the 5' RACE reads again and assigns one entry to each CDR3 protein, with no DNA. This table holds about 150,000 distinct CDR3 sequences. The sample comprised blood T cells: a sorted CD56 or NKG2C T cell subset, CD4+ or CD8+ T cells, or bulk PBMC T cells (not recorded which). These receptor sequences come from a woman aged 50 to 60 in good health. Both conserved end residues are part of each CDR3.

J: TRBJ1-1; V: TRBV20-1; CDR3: CSASPGGLMNTEAFF
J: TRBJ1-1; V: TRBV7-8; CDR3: CASSLKVTATEAFF
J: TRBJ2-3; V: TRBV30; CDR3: CAWSLAGNTDTQYF
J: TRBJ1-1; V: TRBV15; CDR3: CATSRDLTGSEEGTEAFF
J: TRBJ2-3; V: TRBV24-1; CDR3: CATSLAGDRNTQYF
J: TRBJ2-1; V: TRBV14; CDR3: CASSQALIGTGGHNEQFF
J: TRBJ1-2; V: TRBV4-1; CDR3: CASSPYQQQNYGYTF
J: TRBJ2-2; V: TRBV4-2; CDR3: CASSHYLAGGPNTGELFF
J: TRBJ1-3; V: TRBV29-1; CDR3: CSVAGTDFPGGNTIYF
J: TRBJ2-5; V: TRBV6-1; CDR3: CASSEVTDYQETQYF
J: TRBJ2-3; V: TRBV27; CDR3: CASSLFGADTQYF
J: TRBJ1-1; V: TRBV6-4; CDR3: CASSEREGGTEAFF
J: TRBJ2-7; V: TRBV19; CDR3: CAGKQWDSLYEQYF
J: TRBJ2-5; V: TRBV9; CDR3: CASSQSDSQETQYF
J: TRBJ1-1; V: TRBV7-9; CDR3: CASSLNYGPEAFF
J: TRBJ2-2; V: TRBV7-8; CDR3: CARPYRGAGNTGELFF
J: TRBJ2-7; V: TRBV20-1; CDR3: CSAKAVRGQSYEQYF
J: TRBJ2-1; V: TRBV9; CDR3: CASSPQLAGTYNEQFF
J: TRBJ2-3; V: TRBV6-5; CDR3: CASSYSDGTVATDTQYF
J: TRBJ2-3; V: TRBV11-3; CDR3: CASSLDLGLAGEIPTDTQYF
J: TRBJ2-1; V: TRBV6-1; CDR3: CASSDGGGSYNEQFF
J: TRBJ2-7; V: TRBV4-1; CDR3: CASSLSGTYVGEQYF
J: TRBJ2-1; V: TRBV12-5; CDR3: CASGLEGGTSQFF
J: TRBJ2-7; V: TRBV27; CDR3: CASSLSGPSGTYEQYF
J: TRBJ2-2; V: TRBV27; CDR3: CASSLSPMTSGTAGELFF
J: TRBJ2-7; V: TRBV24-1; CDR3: CATSDPGLGAHEQYF